The 9 T cell receptor beta chains reported below all come from one sample, sequenced in a study of CD8+ T cells in alopecia areata (dated by TCRdb to the late 2010s). Sample time point, as interpreted from the label and publication: roughly 26 weeks on oral tofacitinib. Reading the label with the study, this specimen's treatment or condition is: oral pan-JAK inhibitor, 5-10 mg twice daily. The library was obtained by the immunoSEQ multiplex PCR assay. RNA was extracted from all samples and reverse transcribed into cDNA as template for TCR sequencing. This immuneACCESS table, as held by TCRdb, lists in-frame sequences with V and J called but not all clones. Of the missing ones, under half trace to an unresolved V gene in checked studies; the others have no known cause. For this sample there are about 90,000 clones; around 40% appear just once. The leading ten clones occupy around 18% of the sample.

The sequencing here drew on CD8+ T cells sorted from blood, taken at week 24, from a patient treated with tofacitinib. These receptors were collected from a human donor with alopecia areata.

J is TRBJ2-7 and V is TRBV10-3; D ambiguous. The CDR3 is made up of 14 amino acids. Germline V gene data show CDR1 as ENHRY and CDR2 as SYGVKD. V lost 9 bases, J lost 5 bases, and 20 bases lay in between. This chain's CDR3 is CAISLAERGHEQYF. The CDR3 DNA follows: TGTGCCATATCCCTTGCGGAGAGAGGCCACGAGCAGTACTTC.

This clone turned up a few times. This sequence joins TRBV27 and TRBJ2-7, with no clear D. The CDR3 contains 14 residues. Trimming took 5 bases from V and 2 from J, leaving 13 bases between them. Germline loops: CDR1 MNHEY, CDR2 SMNVEV (reference sequence). CDR3 bases: TGTGCCAGCAGTGTCCGGGTCGGACCCTACGAGCAGTACTTC. It encodes CASSVRVGPYEQYF.

The V and J genes are TRBV2 and TRBJ2-4; no clear D gene. The CDR3 extends over 13 amino acids. With 1 base removed from V and 9 bases from J, the gap between germline ends came to 10 bases. Germline V gene sequence: CDR1 SNHLY, CDR2 FYNNEI. The CDR3 reads CASSEGPLGIQYF. The DNA for the CDR3 is TGTGCCAGCAGTGAAGGGCCTCTAGGCATTCAGTACTTC.

V usage is TRBV7-2 and J usage is TRBJ2-3; D remains unclear. This CDR3 comprises 13 residues. Germline V gene data show CDR1 as SGHTA and CDR2 as FQGNSA. Trimming stripped 5 bases from V and 5 bases from J, with 11 bases between. The CDR3 region has the DNA TGTGCCAGCAGCCTGGGCTGGGTAGATACGCAGTATTTT. Its protein is CASSLGWVDTQYF.

This clone was counted between two and nine times. The V and J genes are TRBV9 and TRBJ2-1, with D tentatively TRBD2 (5 bases). Trimming left V 3 bases short and J 7 bases short, with 8 bases between. Germline V gene sequence: CDR1 SGDLS, CDR2 YYNGEE. The CDR3 has 12 amino acids. The CDR3 region is CASSGGKNEQFF. The CDR3 DNA is TGTGCCAGCAGCGGAGGGAAAAATGAGCAGTTCTTC.

This sequence joins TRBV9 and TRBJ2-2; no clear D. Germline V gene data show CDR1 as SGDLS and CDR2 as YYNGEE. Trimming left V 2 bases short and J 7 bases short, with 15 bases between. The CDR3 totals 15 residues. The CDR3 DNA reads TGTGCCAGCAGCGTCTTCACCGGTGGGGTCGGGGAGCTGTTTTTT. Protein sequence: CASSVFTGGVGELFF.

This clone appeared a few times. V is TRBV29-1 and J is TRBJ2-7; D may be TRBD1 (5 bases). CDR3 length: 12 amino acids. Germline V gene data show CDR1 as SQVTM and CDR2 as ANQGSEA. The V end lost 6 bases, the J end lost 5 bases, and 14 bases lay between the germline ends. CDR3 amino acids: CSVGHSMDEQYF. The CDR3 bases are TGCAGCGTCGGACATTCTATGGACGAGCAGTACTTC.

The J gene is TRBJ2-5, the V gene TRBV11-2, with TRBD2 matching 9 bases. The CDR3 sequence is 18 residues long. Unmatched junction bases numbered 14, after V lost 4 bases and J lost 2 bases. Looked up from germline, CDR1 is SGHAT and CDR2 is FQNNGV. The CDR3 sequence is CASSSLVSGGRTQETQYF. CDR3 coding DNA: TGTGCCAGCAGCTCGTTGGTTAGCGGGGGTCGGACACAAGAGACCCAGTACTTC.

V is TRBV2 and J is TRBJ2-7; 15 nucleotides align to TRBD2. V trimming: 1 base; J trimming: 3 bases; junction bases outside the gene matches: 7. The CDR3 loop spans 18 amino acids. Per germline, CDR1 SNHLY and CDR2 FYNNEI. Here the CDR3 DNA reads TGTGCCAGCAGTGAAGAAGGGACTAGCGGGAGGATATTCTACGAGCAGTACTTC. Residues: CASSEEGTSGRIFYEQYF.